These 5 T cell receptor beta chains came from one sample sequenced in a study of blood T cell repertoires in COVID-19 (TCRdb year 2020). Library preparation was by the immunoSEQ multiplex PCR assay. TCRdb provides this immuneACCESS table in a form limited to in-frame rearrangements. Some clones are lacking; in checked studies, under half of them reflect an unresolved V gene, and why the rest are absent is not known. The sample contains around 300,000 clones, more than 75% of them found a single time. The ten largest clones capture around 2% of the sample. The specimen sequenced was PBMCs or T cells enriched from blood (not recorded which). The receptors come from a woman aged 60-70 years in a cohort exposed to, infected with or recovered from COVID-19 (not recorded which).

The V gene is TRBV28, the J gene TRBJ2-7; TRBD1 agrees at 9 bases. V lost 6 bases, J lost 3 bases, and 9 bases stayed unmatched. In germline, CDR1 is MDHEN, CDR2 SYDVKM. The CDR3 is made up of 15 amino acids. CDR3 nucleotide sequence: TGTGCCAGCAGCCGGCCGGGACAGGGCGTCTACGAGCAGTACTTC. This codes for CASSRPGQGVYEQYF.

V is TRBV4-1 and J is TRBJ2-7; no firm D call. Deletions cut 2 bases from V and 0 bases from J, with 5 bases between. This CDR3 is 13 amino acids long. Germline V gene sequence: CDR1 MGHRA, CDR2 YSYEKL. Here the CDR3 reads CASSQISSYEQYF. The CDR3 DNA reads TGCGCCAGCAGCCAAATATCCTCCTACGAGCAGTACTTC.

This clone was counted once. The chain recombines TRBV7-2 with TRBJ1-6, with D perhaps TRBD1 (6 bases). Trimming shortened V by 5 bases and J by 6 bases, and 14 bases separated the two germline ends. Germline assignment: CDR1 SGHTA and CDR2 FQGNSA. The CDR3 totals 15 residues. The CDR3 sequence is CASSVTGQLNSPLHF. CDR3 coding DNA: TGTGCCAGCAGCGTGACAGGACAGCTTAATTCACCCCTCCACTTT.

This clone appeared a few times. V is TRBV5-4 and J is TRBJ2-5; 7 nucleotides match TRBD1. The CDR3 contains 16 residues. V lost 6 bases and J lost 5; bases outside the gene matches: 16. Germline V CDR1 and CDR2: SGHNT, YYREEE (reference sequence). The CDR3 sequence: CASTLRSTGARETQYF. In DNA, the CDR3 is TGTGCCAGCACCCTCCGATCAACAGGGGCTCGGGAGACCCAGTACTTC.

V and J are TRBV18 and TRBJ2-3; a possible D gene is TRBD2 (6 bases). The CDR3 sequence is 15 residues long. V shed 6 bases and J shed 5 bases, with 18 bases lying between them. Germline values: CDR1 KGHSH, CDR2 LQKENI. DNA for the CDR3: TGTGCCAGCTCTAAGATGGAGGGAGACAGAGATACGCAGTATTTT. Translating it yields CASSKMEGDRDTQYF.